This T cell receptor (beta chain) was found in a study of T cell responses to AZD1222 COVID-19 vaccine. Study results and caveats: Per reports, nearly half of all spike-specific TCRs target regions that are unmutated in variants.

Some clones are missing from TCRdb's copy, which holds only in-frame ones; the method was immunoSEQ multiplex PCR. The table includes tens of thousands of clones, 85% to 90% detected once. This clone has a handful of counts. What it binds is not known. The clonotype comes from an adult in good health. The specimen was peripheral blood, collected on day 0 of MenACWY control vaccination.

Written as DNA, the CDR3 is TGTGCCAGCTCACCCGGGGACAGGGGGCAGGGCGAGCAGTACTTC. Translation gives CASSPGDRGQGEQYF. The rearrangement uses TRBV18 and TRBJ2-7; 12 bases are a match to TRBD1. Germline trimming cut 3 bases from V and 6 bases from J; bases unmatched to any gene: 6. CDR3 length equals 15 residues. Germline assignment: CDR1 KGHSH and CDR2 LQKENI.